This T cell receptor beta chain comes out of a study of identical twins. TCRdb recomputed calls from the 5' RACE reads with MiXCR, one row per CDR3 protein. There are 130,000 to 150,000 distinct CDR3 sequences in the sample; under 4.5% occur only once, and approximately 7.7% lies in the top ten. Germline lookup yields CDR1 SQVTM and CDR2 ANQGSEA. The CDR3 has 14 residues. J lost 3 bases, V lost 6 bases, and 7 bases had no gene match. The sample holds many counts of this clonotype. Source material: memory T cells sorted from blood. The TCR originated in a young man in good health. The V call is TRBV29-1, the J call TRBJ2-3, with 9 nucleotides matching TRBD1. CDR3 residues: CSVLDRGVTDTQYF. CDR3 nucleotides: TGCAGCGTCTTAGACAGGGGGGTTACAGATACGCAGTATTTT.